This T cell receptor (beta chain) came from a study of human T cells and chemical hapten exposure. TCRdb passed the RACE reads through MiXCR, listing each CDR3 protein once. Here the sample spans 360,000 or so distinct CDR3 sequences, 6% to 7% being singletons. The time point: patch test 2, 6 weeks after DPC sensitization. Treatment described: therapeutic diphenylcyclopropenone sensitization with weekly scalp DPC. The junction had 5 bases not matched to a gene; V was cut back by 1 base and J by 4 bases. The CDR3 length is 17 residues. The V gene's germline CDR1 is SGHTA and CDR2 FQGNSA. The sample consisted of whole blood, taken in connection with sensitization to the hapten diphenylcyclopropenone (DPC). This clonotype was sampled from a woman aged 18 to 35 with alopecia areata. Some clones in this sample may be carry-over from other donors' samples. The V and J genes are TRBV7-2 and TRBJ2-1; TRBD2 aligns across 12 bases. CDR3 region: CASSLEPGLAGYNEQFF. The CDR3 coding sequence is TGTGCCAGCAGCTTAGAGCCGGGACTAGCGGGTTACAATGAGCAGTTCTTC.